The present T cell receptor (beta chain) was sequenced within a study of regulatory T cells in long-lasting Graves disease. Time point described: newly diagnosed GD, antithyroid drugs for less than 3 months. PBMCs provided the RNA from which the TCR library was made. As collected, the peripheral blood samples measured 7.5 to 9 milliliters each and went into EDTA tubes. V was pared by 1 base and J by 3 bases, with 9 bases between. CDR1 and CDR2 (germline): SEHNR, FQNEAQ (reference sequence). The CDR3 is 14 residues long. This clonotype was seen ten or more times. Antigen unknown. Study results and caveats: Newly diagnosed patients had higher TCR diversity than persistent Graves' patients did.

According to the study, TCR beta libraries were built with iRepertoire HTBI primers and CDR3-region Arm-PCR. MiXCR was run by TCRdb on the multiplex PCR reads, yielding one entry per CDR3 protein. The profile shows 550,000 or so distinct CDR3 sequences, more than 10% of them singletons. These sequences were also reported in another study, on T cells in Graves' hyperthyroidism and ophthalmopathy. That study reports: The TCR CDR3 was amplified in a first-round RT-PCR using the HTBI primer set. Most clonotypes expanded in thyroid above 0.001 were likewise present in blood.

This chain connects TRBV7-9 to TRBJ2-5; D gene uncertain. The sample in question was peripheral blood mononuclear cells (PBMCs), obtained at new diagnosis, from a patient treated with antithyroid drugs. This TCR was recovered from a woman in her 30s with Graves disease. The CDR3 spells CASSLDTKEETQYF. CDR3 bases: TGTGCCAGCAGCTTAGACACCAAAGAAGAGACCCAGTACTTC.